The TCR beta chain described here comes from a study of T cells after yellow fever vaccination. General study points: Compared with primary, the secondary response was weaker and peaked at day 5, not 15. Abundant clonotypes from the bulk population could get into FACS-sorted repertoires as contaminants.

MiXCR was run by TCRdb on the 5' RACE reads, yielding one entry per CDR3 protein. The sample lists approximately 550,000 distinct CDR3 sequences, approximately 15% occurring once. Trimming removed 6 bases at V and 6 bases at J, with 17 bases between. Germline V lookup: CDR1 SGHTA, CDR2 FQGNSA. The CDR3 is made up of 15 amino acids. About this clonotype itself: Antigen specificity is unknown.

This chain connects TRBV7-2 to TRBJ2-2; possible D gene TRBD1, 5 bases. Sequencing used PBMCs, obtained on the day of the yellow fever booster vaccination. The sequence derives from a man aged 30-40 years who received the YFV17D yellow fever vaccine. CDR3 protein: CASRQGNVPPGELFF. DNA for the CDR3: TGTGCCAGCAGGCAGGGTAACGTACCGCCCGGGGAGCTGTTTTTT.